Listed below are T cell receptor beta chains from one sample, sequenced in a study of blood T cell repertoires in COVID-19. The data were produced by immunoSEQ multiplex PCR, yet TCRdb's version contains in-frame clones alone and is incomplete. The sample lists about 420,000 clones, approximately 90% seen once, with about 0.91% in the top ten. Material: peripheral blood. The origin of the receptors is a man between 18 and 35 years old with COVID-19, enrolled during active disease. The CDR3 runs from the conserved cysteine through the conserved F or W. The order of the fields is D gene, V gene, clone size, J gene, CDR3 DNA, CDR3 protein. A D gene is named only where the DNA matches it firmly. Clone size is shown for a subset of rows, as once, few, many or a class of expanded clone.

D gene: TRBD2
V gene: TRBV28
clone size: .
J gene: TRBJ2-7
CDR3 DNA: TGTGCCACCTCAGATAGCGGGGCCACCTACGAGCAGTACTTC
CDR3 protein: CATSDSGATYEQYF

D gene: TRBD1
V gene: TRBV28
clone size: .
J gene: TRBJ1-2
CDR3 DNA: TGTGCCAGCAGTTCTTACGGACAGGGGGAGGGCTATGGCTACACCTTC
CDR3 protein: CASSSYGQGEGYGYTF

D gene: .
V gene: TRBV5-4
clone size: .
J gene: TRBJ2-5
CDR3 DNA: TGTGCCAGCAGCTTGGCCCAGAAAGAGACCCAGTACTTC
CDR3 protein: CASSLAQKETQYF

D gene: .
V gene: TRBV24-1
clone size: .
J gene: TRBJ2-1
CDR3 DNA: TGTGCCACCAGTGTTGGGGGGGCAGGGGCCCACAATGAGCAGTTCTTC
CDR3 protein: CATSVGGAGAHNEQFF

D gene: .
V gene: TRBV6-1
clone size: .
J gene: TRBJ2-2
CDR3 DNA: TGTGCCAGCAGTGAAAGACAGCCGAACACCGGGGAGCTGTTTTTT
CDR3 protein: CASSERQPNTGELFF

D gene: TRBD1
V gene: TRBV5-1
clone size: .
J gene: TRBJ2-7
CDR3 DNA: TGCGCCAGCAGCCCCCGGGACAGGGGTCGCGAGCAGTACTTC
CDR3 protein: CASSPRDRGREQYF

D gene: .
V gene: TRBV4-2
clone size: .
J gene: TRBJ1-5
CDR3 DNA: TGTGCCAGCAGCCAGTGGGCAGACTATAGCAATCAGCCCCAGCATTTT
CDR3 protein: CASSQWADYSNQPQHF

D gene: .
V gene: TRBV7-6
clone size: .
J gene: TRBJ2-5
CDR3 DNA: TGTGCCAGCAGCTTAGCGTATGCTAGCGTACGTGAGACCCAGTACTTC
CDR3 protein: CASSLAYASVRETQYF

D gene: .
V gene: TRBV3-1/TRBV3-2
clone size: .
J gene: TRBJ1-4
CDR3 DNA: TGTGCCAGCAGCCCGACAGTAACTAATGAAAAACTGTTTTTT
CDR3 protein: CASSPTVTNEKLFF

D gene: .
V gene: TRBV27
clone size: .
J gene: TRBJ2-1
CDR3 DNA: TGTGCCAGCAGTTTAGATAGGCTAGCGAACAATGAGCAGTTCTTC
CDR3 protein: CASSLDRLANNEQFF

D gene: .
V gene: TRBV27
clone size: .
J gene: TRBJ1-1
CDR3 DNA: TGTGCCACGAGGGTACGAGAGAACACTGAAGCTTTCTTT
CDR3 protein: CATRVRENTEAFF

D gene: TRBD1
V gene: TRBV3-1/TRBV3-2
clone size: .
J gene: TRBJ1-2
CDR3 DNA: TGTGCCAGCAGCCAAGAACAGGGGGGCGGCTACACCTTC
CDR3 protein: CASSQEQGGGYTF

D gene: TRBD2
V gene: TRBV3-1/TRBV3-2
clone size: .
J gene: TRBJ2-1
CDR3 DNA: TGTGCCAGCAGCTTTAGCGGGAATGACAATGAGCAGTTCTTC
CDR3 protein: CASSFSGNDNEQFF

D gene: .
V gene: TRBV30
clone size: .
J gene: TRBJ2-1
CDR3 DNA: TGTGCCTGGGCGGTGGCGCACAGAGATGAGCAGTTCTTC
CDR3 protein: CAWAVAHRDEQFF

D gene: TRBD1
V gene: TRBV11-2
clone size: .
J gene: TRBJ2-7
CDR3 DNA: TGTGCCAGCAGTCCTTCGACAGGGGGCTACGAGCAGTACTTC
CDR3 protein: CASSPSTGGYEQYF

D gene: TRBD2
V gene: TRBV4-1
clone size: .
J gene: TRBJ2-1
CDR3 DNA: TGCGCCAGCAGTAAATACGGCGGGAGGGACAATGAGCAGTTCTTC
CDR3 protein: CASSKYGGRDNEQFF

D gene: TRBD2
V gene: TRBV5-4
clone size: once
J gene: TRBJ2-5
CDR3 DNA: TGTGCCAGCAGCTTCTCCGGGACTAACCAAGAGACCCAGTACTTC
CDR3 protein: CASSFSGTNQETQYF

D gene: .
V gene: TRBV2
clone size: .
J gene: TRBJ2-3
CDR3 DNA: TGTGCCAGCACCCGGGTGGAAGATACGCAGTATTTT
CDR3 protein: CASTRVEDTQYF

D gene: .
V gene: TRBV11-3
clone size: .
J gene: TRBJ2-1
CDR3 DNA: TGTGCCAGCAGCTTAGATTTCGGGGAGTGGAATGAGCAGTTCTTC
CDR3 protein: CASSLDFGEWNEQFF

D gene: TRBD1
V gene: TRBV9
clone size: .
J gene: TRBJ1-2
CDR3 DNA: TGTGCCAGCAGCGTGGAAAGGACAGGGTCCTATGGCTACACCTTC
CDR3 protein: CASSVERTGSYGYTF

D gene: TRBD2
V gene: TRBV9
clone size: .
J gene: TRBJ2-7
CDR3 DNA: TGTGCCAGCAGTGTGGGACTAGCTTACGAGCAGTACTTC
CDR3 protein: CASSVGLAYEQYF

D gene: .
V gene: TRBV20-1
clone size: .
J gene: TRBJ1-2
CDR3 DNA: TGCAGTGCTAGTAGACTAGCTAACTATGGCTACACCTTC
CDR3 protein: CSASRLANYGYTF

D gene: .
V gene: TRBV6-5
clone size: .
J gene: TRBJ2-3
CDR3 DNA: TGTGCCAGCAGTTACCCGGGCACAGATACGCAGTATTTT
CDR3 protein: CASSYPGTDTQYF

D gene: .
V gene: TRBV15
clone size: .
J gene: TRBJ1-3
CDR3 DNA: TGTGCCACCAGCAGCGGGACAACCCCTGGAAACACCATATATTTT
CDR3 protein: CATSSGTTPGNTIYF

D gene: TRBD1
V gene: TRBV28
clone size: .
J gene: TRBJ2-7
CDR3 DNA: TGTGCCAGCAGCCCAACCGGGACAGGGAACTACGAGCAGTACTTC
CDR3 protein: CASSPTGTGNYEQYF

D gene: .
V gene: TRBV4-1
clone size: .
J gene: TRBJ1-5
CDR3 DNA: TGCGCCAGCAGCCAAGAGGGAGGGCATAGCAATCAGCCCCAGCATTTT
CDR3 protein: CASSQEGGHSNQPQHF

D gene: TRBD1
V gene: TRBV5-4
clone size: .
J gene: TRBJ2-3
CDR3 DNA: TGTGCCAGTTTACAGGGGGAAGGAGATACGCAGTATTTT
CDR3 protein: CASLQGEGDTQYF

D gene: .
V gene: TRBV6-1
clone size: .
J gene: TRBJ1-5
CDR3 DNA: TGTGCCAGCAGTCATGGGCAACGCAATCAGCCCCAGCATTTT
CDR3 protein: CASSHGQRNQPQHF

D gene: .
V gene: TRBV5-6
clone size: once
J gene: TRBJ1-2
CDR3 DNA: TGTGCCAGCAGCCCCGACCCGACAGTCAAGAACTATGGCTACACCTTC
CDR3 protein: CASSPDPTVKNYGYTF